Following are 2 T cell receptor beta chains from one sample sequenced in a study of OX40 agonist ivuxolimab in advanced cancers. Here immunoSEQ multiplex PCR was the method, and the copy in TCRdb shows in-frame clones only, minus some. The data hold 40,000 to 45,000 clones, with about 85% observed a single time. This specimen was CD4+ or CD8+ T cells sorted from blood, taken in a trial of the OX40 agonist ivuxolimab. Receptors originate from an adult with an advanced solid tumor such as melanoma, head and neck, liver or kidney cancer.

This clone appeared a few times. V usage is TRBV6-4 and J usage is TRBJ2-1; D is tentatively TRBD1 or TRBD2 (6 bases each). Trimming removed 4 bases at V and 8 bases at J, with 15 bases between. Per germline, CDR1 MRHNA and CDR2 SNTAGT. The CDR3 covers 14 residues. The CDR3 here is CASSGGLEGDEQFF. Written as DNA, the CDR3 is TGTGCCAGCAGTGGGGGACTCGAGGGGGATGAGCAGTTCTTC.

The DNA for the CDR3 is TGTGCCACCAGCAGCGGGGACAGGGACCACGAGCAGTACTTC. It translates to CATSSGDRDHEQYF. This chain links TRBV15 with TRBJ2-7; TRBD1 matches 9 bases. The CDR3 totals 14 residues. CDR1 and CDR2 (germline): LNHNV, YYDKDF (reference sequence). J lost 5 bases, V lost 3 bases, and 5 bases had no gene match.